What follows describes a single T cell receptor (beta chain). Its antigen is not identified. CDR1 and CDR2 (germline): SGHVS, FQNEAQ. CDR3 size: 16 residues. Trimming removed 1 base at V and 4 bases at J, with 14 bases between. Libraries were prepared by immunoSEQ multiplex PCR; TCRdb keeps only in-frame clonotypes and omits some of them. This table has about half a million clones, nearly 90% appearing once. The data are from a study of Ad26.COV2.S vaccination and SARS-CoV-2 variants. General study points: Similar non-spike TCR breadth was observed in recipients of vaccine and of placebo.

Treatment of the sample: approximately 18 received Ad26.COV2.S at low or high dose, single or two shots; about 5 received placebo; per-sample allocation not given. Sampling happened 63 days after the first vaccine or placebo injection. The donor was a Boston adult aged 18-55 years. The V and J genes are TRBV7-8 and TRBJ1-5; unclear D gene. The sample consisted of peripheral blood, taken in a trial of Ad26.COV2.S vaccine versus placebo. This clonotype was sampled from a person aged 18-60 years who received the Ad26.COV2.S COVID-19 vaccine or a placebo. CDR3 sequence reads: CASSLGSGRGNQPQHF. The CDR3 bases are TGTGCCAGCAGCTTAGGTTCTGGTCGGGGAAATCAGCCCCAGCATTTT.